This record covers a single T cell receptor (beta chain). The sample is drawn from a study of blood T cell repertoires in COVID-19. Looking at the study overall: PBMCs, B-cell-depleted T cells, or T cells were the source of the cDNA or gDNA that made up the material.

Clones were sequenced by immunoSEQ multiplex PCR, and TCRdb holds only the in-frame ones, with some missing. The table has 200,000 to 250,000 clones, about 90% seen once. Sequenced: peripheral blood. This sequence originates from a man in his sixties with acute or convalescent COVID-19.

CDR3 protein: CASSESATGAGTIYF. CDR3 bases: TGTGCCAGCAGTGAATCGGCGACAGGGGCAGGCACCATATATTTT. The genes are TRBV25-1 and TRBJ1-3; 8 bases line up with TRBD1. Germline V gene data show CDR1 as MGHDK and CDR2 as SYGVNS. V shed 1 base, J shed 9 bases, and the junction held 8 bases outside the gene matches. This CDR3 has 15 amino acids.